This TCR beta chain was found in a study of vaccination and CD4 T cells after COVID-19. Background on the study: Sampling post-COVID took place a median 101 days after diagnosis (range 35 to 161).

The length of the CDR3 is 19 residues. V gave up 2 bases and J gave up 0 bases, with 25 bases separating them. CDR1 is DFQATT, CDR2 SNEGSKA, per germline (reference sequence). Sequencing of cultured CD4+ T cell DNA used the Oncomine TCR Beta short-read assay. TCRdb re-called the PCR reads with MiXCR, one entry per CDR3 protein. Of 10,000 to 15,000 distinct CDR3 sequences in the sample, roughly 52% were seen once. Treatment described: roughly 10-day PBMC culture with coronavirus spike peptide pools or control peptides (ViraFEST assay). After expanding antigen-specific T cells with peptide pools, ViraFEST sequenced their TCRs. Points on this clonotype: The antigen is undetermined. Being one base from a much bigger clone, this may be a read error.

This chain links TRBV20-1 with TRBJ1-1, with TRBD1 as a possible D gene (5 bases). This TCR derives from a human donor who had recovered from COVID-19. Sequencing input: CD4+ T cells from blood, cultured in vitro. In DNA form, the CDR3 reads TGCAGTGCTAGACCTCCCTTCTGGGACGGAGTTTTAATGAACACTGAAGCTTTCTTT. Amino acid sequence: CSARPPFWDGVLMNTEAFF.